A single sample gave rise to the 11 T cell receptor beta chains below, sequenced in a study of blood T cell repertoires in COVID-19. Here immunoSEQ multiplex PCR was the method, and the copy in TCRdb shows in-frame clones only, minus some. Of under 400,000 clones listed, approximately 89% were seen once; the top ten hold 1.9%. The sample taken for sequencing was PBMCs or T cells enriched from blood (not recorded which). These receptors were taken from a man aged 35 to 55 in a cohort exposed to, infected with or recovered from COVID-19 (not recorded which).

V gene TRBV7-9 combines with J gene TRBJ2-7, with TRBD1 as a possible D gene (6 bases). The CDR3 covers 14 residues. The germline CDR1 and CDR2 sequences are SEHNR and FQNEAQ (reference sequence). Trimming removed 10 bases at V and 2 bases at J, with 18 bases between. The CDR3 reads CATSSTGYTYEQYF. For the CDR3, the DNA is TGTGCCACCTCCTCAACAGGGTATACCTACGAGCAGTACTTC.

This clone was seen ten or more times. This chain connects TRBV21-1 to TRBJ2-7; the table assigns TRBD2, which was not confirmed against the DNA. TRBV21-1 is termed a pseudogene. CDR3 length equals 15 residues. Here the CDR3 reads CASTRSPGMTYEQYF. DNA of the CDR3: TGTGCCAGCACTAGGAGCCCCGGGATGACATACGAGCAGTACTTC.

V is TRBV13 and J is TRBJ1-1, with 7 bases matching TRBD1. Trimming took 0 bases from V and 0 from J; bases not matched to a gene: 1. This CDR3 contains 15 residues. Germline CDR1 is PRHDT and CDR2 is FYEKMQ (reference sequence). CDR3 region: CASSLGDRLNTEAFF. The DNA of the CDR3 is TGTGCCAGCAGCTTAGGGGACAGGCTGAACACTGAAGCTTTCTTT.

The chain is built from TRBV2 and TRBJ2-7, with 7 bases lining up with TRBD1. The J segment lost 2 bases and the V segment lost 0 bases, leaving 7 bases of the junction unmatched. In germline, CDR1 is SNHLY, CDR2 FYNNEI. There are 16 residues in the CDR3. CDR3: CASSEATGTDTYEQYF. CDR3 DNA: TGTGCCAGCAGTGAAGCCACCGGGACAGACACCTACGAGCAGTACTTC.

The chain recombines TRBV18 with TRBJ2-5; maybe TRBD1 (6 bases). Trimming shortened V by 3 bases and J by 5 bases, and 13 bases separated the two germline ends. CDR1 is KGHSH and CDR2 is LQKENI in the germline V gene. The CDR3 is made up of 14 amino acids. The CDR3 is CASSPGTRAETQYF. CDR3 DNA: TGTGCCAGCTCACCCGGGACACGGGCTGAGACCCAGTACTTC. The whole variable domain, filled in from reference TRBV18 and TRBJ2-5, reads NAGVMQNPRHLVRRRGQEARLRCSPMKGHSHVYWYRQLPEEGLKFMVYLQKENIIDESGMPKERFSAEFPKEGPSILRIQQVVRGDSAAYFCASSPGTRAETQYFGPGTRLLVL.

This chain uses TRBV6-6 with TRBJ2-7; 7 bases are a match to TRBD1. The CDR3 spans 13 residues. Unmatched junction bases numbered 2, after V lost 4 bases and J lost 2 bases. CDR1 MNHNY and CDR2 SVGAGI come from the germline V gene (reference sequence). The CDR3 DNA reads as TGTGCCAGCAGTTCGGACAGGACCTACGAGCAGTACTTC. Translation gives CASSSDRTYEQYF.

This clone was counted once. The rearrangement links TRBV24-1 to TRBJ2-5; 8 positions agree with TRBD2. This CDR3 has 14 residues. The V gene's germline CDR1 is KGHDR and CDR2 SFDVKD. Trimming cost V 9 bases and J 4 bases; bases outside gene matches: 9. CDR3 sequence reads: CATESGSFAETQYF. The CDR3 DNA reads TGTGCCACCGAAAGCGGGAGTTTTGCAGAGACCCAGTACTTC.

CDR3 nucleotides: TGCAGTGCCACGAGGGACTATGGCTACACCTTC. This sequence encodes CSATRDYGYTF. The chain carries TRBV20-1 and TRBJ1-2; D uncertain. V dropped 6 bases and J dropped 3 bases, with 8 bases sitting between them. Germline CDR1 and CDR2: DFQATT and SNEGSKA (reference sequence). The CDR3 runs 11 residues.

This clone was counted between two and nine times. V usage is TRBV3-1 (or the pseudogene TRBV3-2) and J usage is TRBJ2-6, with D possibly TRBD2 on 5 matching bases. Germline CDR1 reads LGHDT; CDR2 reads YNNKEL (reference sequence). CDR3 size: 19 residues. Trimming left V 0 bases short and J 0 bases short, with 15 bases between. CDR3 in amino acids: CASSQDMGRRYSGANVLTF. The CDR3 region has the DNA TGTGCCAGCAGCCAAGATATGGGGAGACGTTACTCTGGGGCCAACGTCCTGACTTTC.

The chain combines TRBV5-1 with TRBJ2-7, with 7 bases identical to TRBD1. The junction had 11 bases not matched to a gene; V was cut back by 3 bases and J by 2 bases. There are 16 residues in the CDR3. Germline CDR1 and CDR2: SGHRS and YFSETQ. CDR3 bases: TGCGCCAGCAGCTGGATTGCCGGGACAGTAACCTACGAGCAGTACTTC. Translated, it gives CASSWIAGTVTYEQYF.

CDR3: CASSFGQDQPQHF. For the CDR3, the DNA is TGCGCCAGCAGCTTCGGACAGGACCAGCCCCAGCATTTT. The V gene is TRBV5-1, the J gene TRBJ1-5, with TRBD1 identical over 7 bases. Germline lookup yields CDR1 SGHRS and CDR2 YFSETQ. V trimming: 2 bases; J trimming: 7 bases; junction bases outside the gene matches: 3. There are 13 residues in the CDR3.